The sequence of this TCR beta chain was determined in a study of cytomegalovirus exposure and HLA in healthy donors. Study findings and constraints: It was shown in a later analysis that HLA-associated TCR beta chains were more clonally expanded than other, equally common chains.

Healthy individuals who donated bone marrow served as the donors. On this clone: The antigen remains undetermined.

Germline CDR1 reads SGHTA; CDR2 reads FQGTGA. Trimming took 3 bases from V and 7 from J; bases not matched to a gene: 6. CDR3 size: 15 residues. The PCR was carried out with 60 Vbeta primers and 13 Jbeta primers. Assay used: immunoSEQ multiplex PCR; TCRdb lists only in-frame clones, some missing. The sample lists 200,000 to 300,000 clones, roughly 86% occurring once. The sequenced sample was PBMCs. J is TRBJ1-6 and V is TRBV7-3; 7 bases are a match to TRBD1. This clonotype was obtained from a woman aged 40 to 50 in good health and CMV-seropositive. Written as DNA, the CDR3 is TGTGCCAGCAGCTTGCCGGGACAGCAAAATTCACCCCTCCACTTT. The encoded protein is CASSLPGQQNSPLHF.